A selection of T cell receptor beta chains follows, all from one sample in a study of response to subunit inactivated influenza vaccine. TCRdb re-called the RT-PCR reads with MiXCR, one entry per CDR3 protein. The sample shows 800,000 to 1,000,000 distinct CDR3 sequences, about 20% of them seen only once. The sequencing used PBMCs from blood, collected approximately 5 days after vaccination. The receptors here all came from a middle-aged man who received an inactivated influenza vaccine. The CDR3 runs from the conserved cysteine through the conserved F or W. A D gene is named only where the DNA matches it firmly. A clone size is listed for some rows: how often the clone was seen (once, few, many), or a class if it is expanded.

CDR3 | DNA | size | J | V | D
CASSESQRLIPTEAFF | TGTGCCAGCAGTGAATCTCAACGGTTGATCCCCACTGAAGCTTTCTTT | NA | TRBJ1-1 | TRBV6-1 | NA
CASSSSQDTGELFF | TGTGCCAGCAGCTCGTCCCAGGACACCGGGGAGCTGTTTTTT | many | TRBJ2-2 | TRBV7-2 | NA
CALSRTGFADTQYF | TGTGCCCTTTCCAGGACAGGTTTCGCAGATACGCAGTATTTT | few | TRBJ2-3 | TRBV10-3 | TRBD1
CASNPDRGADTQYF | TGCGCCAGCAACCCAGACAGGGGGGCAGATACGCAGTATTTT | few | TRBJ2-3 | TRBV5-1 | TRBD1
CASSLEGTSGSFTDTQYF | TGTGCCAGCAGCCTAGAAGGGACTAGCGGGAGTTTCACAGATACGCAGTATTTT | NA | TRBJ2-3 | TRBV9 | TRBD2
CASSLSGTPYEQFF | TGTGCCAGCAGTTTATCCGGGACCCCTTATGAGCAGTTCTTC | few | TRBJ2-1 | TRBV12-3/TRBV12-4 | NA
CASSPGGLGNTIYF | TGTGCCAGCAGCCCAGGGGGCCTTGGAAACACCATATATTTT | NA | TRBJ1-3 | TRBV7-2 | TRBD1
CASSRDRGWGNEQFF | TGTGCCAGCAGCAGAGATCGGGGGTGGGGCAATGAGCAGTTCTTC | NA | TRBJ2-1 | TRBV7-2 | NA
CSAGRDFNSPLHF | TGCAGTGCTGGCCGGGACTTTAATTCACCCCTCCACTTT | NA | TRBJ1-6 | TRBV20-1 | NA
CATSRPDRGYGTDTQYF | TGTGCCACCAGCAGGCCCGACAGGGGGTATGGCACAGATACGCAGTATTTT | NA | TRBJ2-3 | TRBV15 | TRBD1
CASRRDREFHEQYF | TGTGCCAGCCGCCGGGACAGGGAATTCCACGAGCAGTACTTC | NA | TRBJ2-7 | TRBV7-8 | TRBD1
CASSLVGESYGYTF | TGTGCCAGCAGCTTAGTTGGGGAAAGCTATGGCTACACCTTC | NA | TRBJ1-2 | TRBV7-9 | NA
CASSLVGGGEYEQYF | TGTGCCAGCAGCTTAGTCGGGGGAGGAGAATACGAGCAGTACTTC | few | TRBJ2-7 | TRBV7-2 | NA
CASSLRGTSFNEQFF | TGTGCCAGCAGCTTACGAGGGACTAGCTTTAATGAGCAGTTCTTC | few | TRBJ2-1 | TRBV7-2 | TRBD2
CASSYRTGYDQYF | TGCGCCAGCAGTTACCGGACAGGCTACGACCAGTACTTC | NA | TRBJ2-7 | TRBV5-1 | TRBD1
CASSPSLDALSNEQFF | TGTGCCAGCTCACCATCGCTAGACGCTCTGTCCAATGAGCAGTTCTTC | NA | TRBJ2-1 | TRBV18 | NA
CASSLSHGTGELFF | TGCGCCAGCAGCTTGAGCCACGGCACCGGGGAGCTGTTTTTT | NA | TRBJ2-2 | TRBV5-1 | NA
CASSVGGGADTEAFF | TGTGCCAGCAGCGTAGGGGGGGGCGCAGACACTGAAGCTTTCTTT | NA | TRBJ1-1 | TRBV9 | NA
CASSMTTSAAYNEQFF | TGCGCCAGCAGCATGACTACTAGCGCGGCCTACAATGAGCAGTTCTTC | NA | TRBJ2-1 | TRBV5-1 | TRBD2
CASTLEETQYF | TGTGCCAGCACCCTAGAAGAGACCCAGTACTTC | many | TRBJ2-5 | TRBV12-3/TRBV12-4 | NA
CASSEAGLGIYEQYF | TGTGCCAGCAGTGAAGCGGGACTAGGAATTTACGAGCAGTACTTC | NA | TRBJ2-7 | TRBV2 | TRBD2
CASSSKNEQFF | TGCGCCAGCAGCTCGAAAAATGAGCAGTTCTTC | NA | TRBJ2-1 | TRBV5-1 | NA
CASSFSLVYEQYF | TGTGCCAGCAGCTTCTCCTTGGTATACGAGCAGTACTTC | NA | TRBJ2-7 | TRBV5-5 | NA
CASSLFGQGADEQYF | TGTGCCAGCAGCTTATTTGGACAGGGGGCGGACGAGCAGTACTTC | NA | TRBJ2-7 | TRBV7-9 | TRBD1
CCALDLAGTGVYNEQFF | TGCTGTGCCTTAGATCTCGCCGGGACAGGGGTTTACAATGAGCAGTTCTTC | NA | TRBJ2-1 | TRBV20-1 | TRBD1
CASSYSIGTGELFF | TGTGCCAGCAGTTACTCGATCGGTACCGGGGAGCTGTTTTTT | NA | TRBJ2-2 | TRBV6-5 | NA
CASSPYGIRGDEQFF | TGTGCCAGCAGTCCCTACGGGATCAGAGGAGATGAGCAGTTCTTC | NA | TRBJ2-1 | TRBV6-2/TRBV6-3 | NA
CASTPWTLDTQYF | TGTGCCAGCACCCCCTGGACACTAGATACGCAGTATTTT | many | TRBJ2-3 | TRBV12-3/TRBV12-4 | NA
CSATGLAGRYEQYF | TGCAGTGCTACTGGACTAGCGGGCCGGTACGAGCAGTACTTC | few | TRBJ2-7 | TRBV20-1 | TRBD2
CASSVAGGLDTQYF | TGTGCCAGCAGCGTGGCTGGGGGGCTGGATACGCAGTATTTT | few | TRBJ2-3 | TRBV9 | NA
CSAQDRTDTQYF | TGCAGTGCGCAAGATAGGACAGATACGCAGTATTTT | NA | TRBJ2-3 | TRBV20-1 | NA
CSASTSGRSSYNEQFF | TGCAGTGCTAGTACTAGCGGGAGGTCCAGCTACAATGAGCAGTTCTTC | many | TRBJ2-1 | TRBV20-1 | TRBD2
CASSLRLADSSEQYF | TGTGCCAGCAGCTTAAGGCTAGCGGACTCCTCCGAGCAGTACTTC | NA | TRBJ2-7 | TRBV7-2 | TRBD2
CASSDPRTTPGELFF | TGTGCCAGCAGCGATCCGCGGACTACTCCCGGGGAGCTGTTTTTT | NA | TRBJ2-2 | TRBV9 | NA
CATYNGSHAHF | TGTGCCACTTATAACGGGTCGCATGCCCATTTT | once | TRBJ2-3 | TRBV2 | NA
CSAEDYREKNQPQHF | TGCAGTGCGGAGGACTACCGGGAGAAGAATCAGCCCCAGCATTTT | few | TRBJ1-5 | TRBV20-1 | NA
CASSLSGSWGTGNSPLHF | TGTGCCAGCAGCTTATCGGGCTCCTGGGGGACGGGGAATTCACCCCTCCACTTT | NA | TRBJ1-6 | TRBV7-8 | NA
CSVDSGVTEAFF | TGCAGCGTTGATTCGGGGGTCACTGAAGCTTTCTTT | few | TRBJ1-1 | TRBV29-1 | NA
CASSLRSSGGNEQFF | TGCGCCAGCAGCTTGAGGTCTAGCGGGGGAAATGAGCAGTTCTTC | NA | TRBJ2-1 | TRBV5-1 | TRBD2
CASSVTGQSGNEQFF | TGTGCCAGCAGCGTCACGGGACAGTCAGGCAATGAGCAGTTCTTC | few | TRBJ2-1 | TRBV7-2 | TRBD1
CASSESGGRGNTQYF | TGTGCCAGCAGTGAAAGCGGGGGCCGGGGGAATACGCAGTATTTT | NA | TRBJ2-3 | TRBV6-4 | TRBD2
CSARVQGARVTSEAFF | TGCAGTGCTAGAGTTCAGGGGGCGAGAGTAACGTCTGAAGCTTTCTTT | NA | TRBJ1-1 | TRBV20-1 | TRBD1
CASSFQGLNEQYF | TGTGCCAGCAGCTTTCAGGGGTTGAATGAGCAGTACTTC | NA | TRBJ2-7 | TRBV5-5 | NA
CASNGRGNNQPQHF | TGTGCCAGCAATGGCAGGGGTAATAATCAGCCCCAGCATTTT | NA | TRBJ1-5 | TRBV6-1 | NA
CASSLFQGIAYEQYF | TGTGCCAGCAGCTTATTCCAGGGTATTGCTTACGAGCAGTACTTC | few | TRBJ2-7 | TRBV7-9 | NA
CASSPRTGGYNEQFF | TGTGCCAGCAGCCCCCGGACAGGGGGCTACAATGAGCAGTTCTTC | NA | TRBJ2-1 | TRBV7-2 | TRBD1
CASSPVVGSGSLYYNEQFF | NA | NA | TRBJ2-1 | TRBV21-1 | NA
CASSLYTSRGRDEQFF | TGTGCCAGCAGCTTATATACGAGCAGGGGGCGGGATGAGCAGTTCTTC | few | TRBJ2-1 | TRBV7-2 | TRBD1
CSARDMSEQYF | TGCAGTGCTAGAGATATGAGTGAGCAGTACTTC | NA | TRBJ2-7 | TRBV20-1 | NA
CASSLDFIPGANVLTF | TGTGCCAGCAGCTTAGACTTCATACCTGGGGCCAACGTCCTGACTTTC | NA | TRBJ2-6 | TRBV11-2 | NA
CASSYWRLASTDTQYF | TGTGCCAGCAGTTACTGGCGGCTCGCTAGCACAGATACGCAGTATTTT | NA | TRBJ2-3 | TRBV6-5 | NA
CASGLETLPTGELFF | TGTGCTAGTGGTTTGGAGACCCTACCCACCGGGGAGCTGTTTTTT | NA | TRBJ2-2 | TRBV12-5 | NA
CSARSPWGLTDTQYF | TGCAGTGCTAGATCCCCATGGGGTTTGACAGATACGCAGTATTTT | few | TRBJ2-3 | TRBV20-1 | NA
CASRTSGSLDTQYF | TGCGCCAGCCGAACTAGCGGGTCATTAGATACGCAGTATTTT | NA | TRBJ2-3 | TRBV5-1 | TRBD2
CASSSDRWGPNLSQETQYF | TGTGCCAGCAGTTCGGACAGGTGGGGACCAAACCTCAGCCAAGAGACCCAGTACTTC | few | TRBJ2-5 | TRBV28 | TRBD1
CASSMGQGAYEQYF | TGTGCCAGCAGTATGGGACAGGGGGCCTACGAGCAGTACTTC | few | TRBJ2-7 | TRBV2 | TRBD1
CASRTGTDNTEAFF | TGTGCCAGCAGGACCGGGACAGATAACACTGAAGCTTTCTTT | NA | TRBJ1-1 | TRBV12-3/TRBV12-4 | TRBD1